These 26 T cell receptor beta chains came from one sample sequenced in a study of blood T cell repertoires in COVID-19. Clones were sequenced by immunoSEQ multiplex PCR, and TCRdb holds only the in-frame ones, with some missing. The repertoire includes more than 110,000 clones, about 84% of them detected once, and approximately 5.8% sits in the top ten. The sequenced material came from peripheral blood. The receptors were sampled from a human donor in a cohort sampled during active COVID-19.

The V gene is TRBV28, the J gene TRBJ2-4, with a possible D match to TRBD1 (5 bases). CDR3 length equals 15 residues. Per the germline V gene, CDR1 is MDHEN and CDR2 is SYDVKM. V shed 4 bases and J shed 7 bases, with 17 bases lying between them. The CDR3 region is CASSSPQGVANIQYF. CDR3 DNA: TGTGCCAGCAGTTCTCCCCAGGGTGTGGCGAACATTCAGTACTTC.

V is TRBV7-2 and J is TRBJ2-1; tentatively, D is TRBD2 (5 bases). Germline lookup yields CDR1 SGHTA and CDR2 FQGNSA. The CDR3 spans 15 residues. Between the trimmed V and J ends, which lost 6 bases and 4 bases, there was a span of 16 bases. CDR3 amino acids: CASSITTGMYNEQFF. CDR3 DNA: TGTGCCAGCAGTATCACTACGGGAATGTACAATGAGCAGTTCTTC.

This chain joins TRBV7-2 and TRBJ2-3, with no clear D. CDR3 length: 15 residues. The ends were cut back, 1 base at V and 2 bases at J, with 10 bases in the middle. Germline assignment: CDR1 SGHTA and CDR2 FQGNSA. CDR3 in amino acids: CASSLGHPSTDTQYF. The CDR3 DNA reads TGTGCCAGCAGCTTAGGACATCCTTCCACAGATACGCAGTATTTT.

The CDR3 DNA reads as TGTGCCACCAGTGACTACAGGGCCGGTGAGCAGTTCTTC. Translating it yields CATSDYRAGEQFF. V gene TRBV24-1 combines with J gene TRBJ2-1; perhaps TRBD1 as D (6 bases). The CDR3 covers 13 residues. Trimming cost V 4 bases and J 9 bases, with 12 bases left between them. Germline assignment: CDR1 KGHDR and CDR2 SFDVKD.

This chain links TRBV3-1 (or the pseudogene TRBV3-2) with TRBJ2-7, with TRBD1 identical over 9 bases. This CDR3 contains 16 residues. J lost 3 bases, V lost 2 bases, and 8 bases had no gene match. Germline V gene sequence: CDR1 LGHDT, CDR2 YNNKEL (reference sequence). As DNA, the CDR3 is TGTGCCAGCAGCCAACCCAGGACAGGGGAAATCTACGAGCAGTACTTC. It yields the protein CASSQPRTGEIYEQYF.

The chain links TRBV7-9 to TRBJ2-5; a possible D gene is TRBD2 (6 bases). The CDR3 length is 14 residues. V was shortened by 3 bases and J by 3 bases, with 11 bases between the two germline ends. The germline CDR1 and CDR2 sequences are SEHNR and FQNEAQ (reference sequence). DNA for the CDR3: TGTGCCAGCAGCTTGCGGGACCTAGAAGAGACCCAGTACTTC. This sequence encodes CASSLRDLEETQYF.

The chain joins TRBV4-1 to TRBJ1-4, with D unclear. Germline CDR1 and CDR2: MGHRA and YSYEKL. Trimming shortened V by 0 bases and J by 0 bases, and 11 bases separated the two germline ends. The CDR3 has 17 residues. The CDR3 DNA is TGCGCCAGCAGCCAAGATTCCCAGCTAGCAACTAATGAAAAACTGTTTTTT. Encoded protein: CASSQDSQLATNEKLFF.

CDR3 DNA sequence: TGTGCCAGCAGCGCTAGGGGGAATCAGCCCCAGCATTTT. Its translation is CASSARGNQPQHF. The chain joins TRBV6-5 to TRBJ1-5; TRBD1 might be the D (6 bases). The length of the CDR3 is 13 residues. With 6 bases removed from V and 4 bases from J, the gap between germline ends came to 10 bases. CDR1 is MNHEY and CDR2 is SVGAGI in the germline V gene.

V usage is TRBV5-4 and J usage is TRBJ1-2; D is unclear. The CDR3 contains 13 residues. CDR1 and CDR2 from the germline V gene are SGHNT and YYREEE (reference sequence). V lost 5 bases and J 4 bases, leaving 12 bases between the germline ends. In DNA, the CDR3 is TGTGCCAGCAGGCCGATTAGGAGCTATGGCTACACCTTC. Translating gives CASRPIRSYGYTF.

This chain joins TRBV2 and TRBJ1-4, with D possibly TRBD1 on 6 matching bases. The V end lost 10 bases, the J end lost 3 bases, and 15 bases lay between the germline ends. This CDR3 has 14 amino acids. The germline gives CDR1 SNHLY, CDR2 FYNNEI. CDR3 sequence: CAIPGGEANEKLFF. Here the CDR3 DNA reads TGTGCCATCCCGGGGGGCGAGGCTAATGAAAAACTGTTTTTT.

The chain couples TRBV2 to TRBJ1-5, with unresolved D. The germline CDR1 and CDR2 sequences are SNHLY and FYNNEI. CDR3 length: 13 amino acids. The V and J ends lost 5 bases and 5 bases respectively, with 10 bases between them. CDR3 DNA: TGTGCCAGCAGTTCTGGACTTTATCAGCCCCAGCATTTT. Its translation: CASSSGLYQPQHF.

This clone was detected only once. The chain links TRBV9 to TRBJ1-1; D is possibly TRBD1 (6 bases). Trimming removed 6 bases at V and 0 bases at J, with 15 bases between. Germline CDR1 reads SGDLS; CDR2 reads YYNGEE. This CDR3 has 15 residues. The CDR3 loop reads CASTLGADMNTEAFF. CDR3 coding DNA: TGTGCCAGCACCCTGGGGGCGGACATGAACACTGAAGCTTTCTTT. Variable domain in full (rest from reference TRBV9 and TRBJ1-1): DSGVTQTPKHLITATGQRVTLRCSPRSGDLSVYWYQQSLDQGLQFLIQYYNGEERAKGNILERFSAQQFPDLHSELNLSSLELGDSALYFCASTLGADMNTEAFFGQGTRLTVV.

The chain is built from TRBV19 and TRBJ1-5; no firm D call. The CDR3 is made up of 17 amino acids. V was pared by 2 bases and J by 4 bases, with 18 bases between. Looked up from germline, CDR1 is LNHDA and CDR2 is SQIVND (reference sequence). CDR3 loop: CASSIRSGIGANQPQHF. The DNA of the CDR3 is TGTGCCAGTAGTATAAGGTCGGGGATTGGAGCTAATCAGCCCCAGCATTTT.

This clone was detected once. This CDR3 reads CASSIGRGGGKTQYF. CDR3 nucleotide sequence: TGTGCCAGTAGTATCGGGCGGGGGGGCGGAAAGACCCAGTACTTC. The genes are TRBV19 and TRBJ2-5; 9 bases map to TRBD2. Germline CDR1 and CDR2: LNHDA and SQIVND (reference sequence). This CDR3 is 15 amino acids long. V was pared by 3 bases and J by 6 bases, with 8 bases of the junction left unmatched.

The chain couples TRBV5-1 to TRBJ2-6, with 9 nucleotides matching TRBD1. This CDR3 comprises 15 residues. After removal of 2 bases from V and 6 bases from J, the junction contained 3 bases not matched to a gene. Germline CDR1 and CDR2: SGHRS and YFSETQ. DNA for the CDR3: TGCGCCAGCAGCTTATTACAGGGGGCGGCCAACGTCCTGACTTTC. Protein sequence: CASSLLQGAANVLTF.

This chain connects TRBV6-2 or TRBV6-3 to TRBJ2-1; 10 nucleotides line up with TRBD2. Per germline, CDR1 MNHEY and CDR2 SVGEGT. V was pared by 4 bases and J by 7 bases, with 1 base of the junction left unmatched. This CDR3 has 13 amino acids. DNA for the CDR3: TGTGCCAGCAGTTGGACTAGCGGTAATGAGCAGTTCTTC. This codes for CASSWTSGNEQFF.

J is TRBJ1-3 and V is TRBV9; 8 bases agree with TRBD1. CDR1 is SGDLS, CDR2 YYNGEE, per germline. This CDR3 is 15 amino acids long. Trimming at V came to 7 bases and at J to 1 base, leaving 7 bases not matched to a gene. The CDR3 here is CASGGQARSGNTIYF. The DNA of the CDR3 is TGTGCCAGCGGGGGACAGGCTCGGTCTGGAAACACCATATATTTT. Filled out from reference TRBV9 and TRBJ1-3, the complete variable domain reads DSGVTQTPKHLITATGQRVTLRCSPRSGDLSVYWYQQSLDQGLQFLIQYYNGEERAKGNILERFSAQQFPDLHSELNLSSLELGDSALYFCASGGQARSGNTIYFGEGSWLTVV.

For the CDR3, the DNA is TGTGCCAGCAGCCTTAAGGACCAGGGGGCCTACGAGCAGTACTTC. This translates into CASSLKDQGAYEQYF. The V gene is TRBV6-5, the J gene TRBJ2-7; TRBD1 matches at 7 bases. V gave up 6 bases and J gave up 2 bases; unmatched junction bases: 10. Germline V lookup: CDR1 MNHEY, CDR2 SVGAGI. CDR3 size: 15 residues.

This clone occurred a few times. The V and J genes are TRBV5-1 and TRBJ2-2, with 8 positions matching TRBD1. After removal of 1 base from V and 3 bases from J, the junction contained 5 bases not matched to a gene. Germline V lookup: CDR1 SGHRS, CDR2 YFSETQ. The CDR3 contains 16 residues. The CDR3 nucleotides read TGCGCCAGCAGCTTGAGGACAGGGCCGGACACCGGGGAGCTGTTTTTT. Amino acid sequence: CASSLRTGPDTGELFF.

The chain couples TRBV6-5 to TRBJ2-3; no firm D call. The CDR3 is 14 residues long. Germline V gene data show CDR1 as MNHEY and CDR2 as SVGAGI. With 0 bases removed from V and 5 bases from J, the gap between germline ends came to 9 bases. The CDR3 bases are TGTGCCAGCAGTTACTCGTCAGTTCAAGATACGCAGTATTTT. Protein: CASSYSSVQDTQYF.

The V gene is TRBV9, the J gene TRBJ1-5, with D possibly matching TRBD1 (5 bases). Trimming cost V 2 bases and J 7 bases, with 13 bases left between them. The germline gives CDR1 SGDLS, CDR2 YYNGEE. This CDR3 comprises 14 residues. CDR3 nucleotides: TGTGCCAGCAGCGTCGGCTTGGCAGGGCAGCCCCAGCATTTT. The encoded protein is CASSVGLAGQPQHF.

The V gene is TRBV7-9, the J gene TRBJ2-1, with 7 nucleotides matching TRBD1. V lost 4 bases to trimming and J lost 3 bases; unmatched junction nucleotides: 6. Germline CDR1 and CDR2: SEHNR and FQNEAQ (reference sequence). This CDR3 region has 15 residues. The CDR3 protein is CASSSRRQGYNEQFF. Written as DNA, the CDR3 is TGTGCCAGCAGCTCACGAAGACAGGGCTACAATGAGCAGTTCTTC.

CDR3 sequence: CASSQSGGWSYEQYF. CDR3 nucleotide sequence: TGTGCCAGCAGCCAAAGCGGGGGGTGGTCCTACGAGCAGTACTTC. The chain recombines TRBV7-2 with TRBJ2-7; 9 bases map to TRBD2. The germline V gene encodes CDR1 SGHTA and CDR2 FQGNSA. The CDR3 sequence is 15 residues long. With 5 bases clipped from V and 1 base from J, the junction kept 6 bases outside the gene matches.

The CDR3 here is CASSLVGRGTDYEQYF. CDR3 in DNA: TGTGCCAGCAGCTTGGTAGGTAGGGGGACAGACTACGAGCAGTACTTC. The rearrangement uses TRBV5-4 and TRBJ2-7, with 7 bases fitting TRBD1. V lost 0 bases, J lost 3 bases, and 9 bases stayed unmatched. Germline CDR1 reads SGHNT; CDR2 reads YYREEE (reference sequence). The CDR3 runs 16 residues. The full variable domain, its missing parts supplied by reference TRBV5-4 and TRBJ2-7, is ETGVTQSPTHLIKTRGQQVTLRCSSQSGHNTVSWYQQALGQGPQFIFQYYREEENGRGNFPPRFSGLQFPNYSSELNVNALELDDSALYLCASSLVGRGTDYEQYFGPGTRLTVT.

The genes are TRBV6-5 and TRBJ1-6; TRBD1 agrees at 12 bases. CDR3 length equals 16 residues. The V segment lost 2 bases and the J segment 9 bases; nucleotides outside the gene matches: 5. Germline values: CDR1 MNHEY, CDR2 SVGAGI. DNA for the CDR3: TGTGCCAGCAGTTACGCGGGGACAGGGGGCTTTTCACCCCTCCACTTT. Its protein product is CASSYAGTGGFSPLHF.

V usage is TRBV7-2 and J usage is TRBJ2-2; no clear D gene. V lost 5 bases and J lost 0, with 10 bases in between. The V gene's germline CDR1 is SGHTA and CDR2 FQGNSA. The CDR3 is 15 amino acids. This CDR3 reads CASSVGRSNTGELFF. CDR3 coding DNA: TGTGCCAGCAGCGTCGGCAGGTCGAACACCGGGGAGCTGTTTTTT.